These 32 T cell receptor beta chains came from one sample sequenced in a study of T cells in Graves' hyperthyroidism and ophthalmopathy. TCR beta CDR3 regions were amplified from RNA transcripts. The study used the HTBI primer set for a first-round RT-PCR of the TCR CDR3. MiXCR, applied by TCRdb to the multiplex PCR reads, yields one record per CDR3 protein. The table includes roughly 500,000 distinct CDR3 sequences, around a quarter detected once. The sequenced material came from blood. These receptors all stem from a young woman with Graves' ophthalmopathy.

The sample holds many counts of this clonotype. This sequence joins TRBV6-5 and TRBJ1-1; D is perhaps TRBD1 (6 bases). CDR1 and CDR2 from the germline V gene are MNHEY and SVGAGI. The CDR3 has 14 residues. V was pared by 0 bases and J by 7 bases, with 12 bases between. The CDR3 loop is CASSYSRGNHEAFF. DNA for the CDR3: TGTGCCAGCAGTTACTCGAGGGGGAATCATGAAGCTTTCTTT.

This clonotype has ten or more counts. CDR3 in amino acids: CASTFGTGGRETQYF. The CDR3 DNA reads TGTGCCAGCACCTTCGGGACAGGGGGTAGAGAGACCCAGTACTTC. V gene TRBV12-3 or TRBV12-4 combines with J gene TRBJ2-5, with 11 nucleotides matching TRBD1. CDR3 length: 15 residues. Germline trimming cut 7 bases from V and 4 bases from J; bases unmatched to any gene: 8.

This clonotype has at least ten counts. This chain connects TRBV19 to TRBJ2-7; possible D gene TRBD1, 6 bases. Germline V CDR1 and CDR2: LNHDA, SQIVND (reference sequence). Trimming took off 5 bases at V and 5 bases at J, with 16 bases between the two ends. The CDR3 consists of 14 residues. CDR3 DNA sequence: TGTGCCAGTAGTCCAAGGCAGGGGATCCACGAGCAGTACTTC. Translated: CASSPRQGIHEQYF.

The CDR3 DNA follows: TGTGCCAGCAGTTACTCGATTATAAGGGGCAATCAGCCCCAGCATTTT. Amino acids: CASSYSIIRGNQPQHF. The rearrangement uses TRBV6-2 or TRBV6-3 and TRBJ1-5; D gene uncertain. V was shortened by 0 bases and J by 2 bases, with 11 bases between the two germline ends. The CDR3 sequence is 16 residues long. CDR1 is MNHEY, CDR2 SVGEGT, per germline.

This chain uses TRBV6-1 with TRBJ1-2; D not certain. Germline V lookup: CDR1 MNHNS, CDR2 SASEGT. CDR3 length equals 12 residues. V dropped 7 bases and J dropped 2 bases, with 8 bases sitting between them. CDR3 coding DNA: TGTGCCAGCAAAGGGCAGAACTATGGCTACACCTTC. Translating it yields CASKGQNYGYTF.

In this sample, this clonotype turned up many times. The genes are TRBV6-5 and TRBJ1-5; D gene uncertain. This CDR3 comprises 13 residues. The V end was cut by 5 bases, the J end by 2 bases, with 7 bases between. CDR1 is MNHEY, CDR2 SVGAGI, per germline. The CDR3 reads CASSPQGNQPQHF. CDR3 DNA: TGTGCCAGCAGTCCTCAGGGCAATCAGCCCCAGCATTTT.

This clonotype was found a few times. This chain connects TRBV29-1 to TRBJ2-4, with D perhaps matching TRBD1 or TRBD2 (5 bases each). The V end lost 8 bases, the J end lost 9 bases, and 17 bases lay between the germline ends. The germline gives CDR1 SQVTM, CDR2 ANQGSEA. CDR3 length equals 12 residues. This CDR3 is CSPPPGLGIQYF. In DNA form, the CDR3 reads TGCAGCCCCCCGCCGGGGCTAGGCATTCAGTACTTC.

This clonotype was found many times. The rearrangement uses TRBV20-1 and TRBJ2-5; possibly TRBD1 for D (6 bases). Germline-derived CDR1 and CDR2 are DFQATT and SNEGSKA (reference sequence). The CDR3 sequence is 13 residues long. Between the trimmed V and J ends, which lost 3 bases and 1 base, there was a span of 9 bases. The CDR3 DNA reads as TGCAGTGCTAGCAGGGGACCCCAAGAGACCCAGTACTTC. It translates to CSASRGPQETQYF.

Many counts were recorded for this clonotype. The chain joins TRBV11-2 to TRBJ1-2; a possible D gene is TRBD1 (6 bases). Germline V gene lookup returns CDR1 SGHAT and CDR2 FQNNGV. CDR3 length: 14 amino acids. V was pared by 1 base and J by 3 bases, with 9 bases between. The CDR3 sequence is CASSLVPGDYGYTF. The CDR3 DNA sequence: TGTGCCAGCAGCTTAGTCCCAGGGGACTATGGCTACACCTTC.

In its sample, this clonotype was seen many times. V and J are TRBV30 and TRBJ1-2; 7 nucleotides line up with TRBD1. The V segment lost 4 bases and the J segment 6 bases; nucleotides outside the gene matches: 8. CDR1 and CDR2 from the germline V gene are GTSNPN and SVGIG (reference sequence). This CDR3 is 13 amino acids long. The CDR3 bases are TGTGCCTGGAATCATCAGGGGGTGGATGGCTACACCTTC. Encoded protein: CAWNHQGVDGYTF.

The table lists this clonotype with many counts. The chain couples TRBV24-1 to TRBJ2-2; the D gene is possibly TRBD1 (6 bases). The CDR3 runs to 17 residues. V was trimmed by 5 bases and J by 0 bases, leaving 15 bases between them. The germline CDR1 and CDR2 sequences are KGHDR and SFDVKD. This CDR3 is CATSALLTGPNTGELFF. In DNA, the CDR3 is TGTGCCACCAGTGCCCTACTGACAGGTCCGAACACCGGGGAGCTGTTTTTT.

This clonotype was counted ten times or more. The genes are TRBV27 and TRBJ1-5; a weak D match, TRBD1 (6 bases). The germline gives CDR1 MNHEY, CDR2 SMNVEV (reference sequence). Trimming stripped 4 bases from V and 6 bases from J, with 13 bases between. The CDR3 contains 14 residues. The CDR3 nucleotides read TGTGCCAGCAGTTGGAGGGGGTGGGTTCAGCCCCAGCATTTT. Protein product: CASSWRGWVQPQHF.

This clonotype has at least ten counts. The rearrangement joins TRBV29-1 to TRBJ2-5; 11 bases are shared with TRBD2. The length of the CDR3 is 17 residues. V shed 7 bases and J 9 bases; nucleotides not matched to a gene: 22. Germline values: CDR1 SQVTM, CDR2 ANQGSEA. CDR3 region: CSAGSSGGLGSLGAQYF. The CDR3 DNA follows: TGCAGCGCTGGATCTAGCGGGGGGCTTGGGTCGCTGGGGGCCCAGTACTTC.

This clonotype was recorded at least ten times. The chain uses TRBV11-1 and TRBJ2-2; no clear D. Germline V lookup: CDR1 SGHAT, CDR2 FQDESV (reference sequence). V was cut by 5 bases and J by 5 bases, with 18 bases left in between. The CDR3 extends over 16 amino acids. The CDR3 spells CASSPLWAGSTGELFF. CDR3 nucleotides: TGTGCCAGCAGCCCACTATGGGCAGGCAGTACCGGGGAGCTGTTTTTT.

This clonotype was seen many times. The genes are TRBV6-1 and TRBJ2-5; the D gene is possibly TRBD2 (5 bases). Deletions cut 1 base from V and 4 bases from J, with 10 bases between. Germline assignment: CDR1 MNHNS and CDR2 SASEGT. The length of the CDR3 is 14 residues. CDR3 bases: TGTGCCAGCAGTGAAGTCAGAGGGTCAGAGACCCAGTACTTC. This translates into CASSEVRGSETQYF.

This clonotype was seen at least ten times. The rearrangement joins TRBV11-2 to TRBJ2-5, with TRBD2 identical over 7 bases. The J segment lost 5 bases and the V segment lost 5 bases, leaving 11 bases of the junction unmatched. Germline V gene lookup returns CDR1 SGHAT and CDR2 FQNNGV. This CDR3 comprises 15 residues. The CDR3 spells CASSPWRGSVETQYF. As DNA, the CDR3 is TGTGCCAGCAGCCCCTGGCGGGGGAGCGTTGAGACCCAGTACTTC.

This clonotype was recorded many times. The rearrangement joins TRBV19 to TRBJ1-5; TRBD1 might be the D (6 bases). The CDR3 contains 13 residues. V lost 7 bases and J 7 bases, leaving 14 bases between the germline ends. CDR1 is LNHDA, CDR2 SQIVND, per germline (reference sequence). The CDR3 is CASTAGGIQPQHF. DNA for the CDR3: TGTGCCAGTACCGCGGGGGGCATACAGCCCCAGCATTTT.

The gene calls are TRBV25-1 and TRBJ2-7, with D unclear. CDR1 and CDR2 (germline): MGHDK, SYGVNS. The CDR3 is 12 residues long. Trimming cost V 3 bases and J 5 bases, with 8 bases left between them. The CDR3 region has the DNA TGTGCCAGCAGTGAGGGTAGGAACGAGCAGTACTTC. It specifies CASSEGRNEQYF.

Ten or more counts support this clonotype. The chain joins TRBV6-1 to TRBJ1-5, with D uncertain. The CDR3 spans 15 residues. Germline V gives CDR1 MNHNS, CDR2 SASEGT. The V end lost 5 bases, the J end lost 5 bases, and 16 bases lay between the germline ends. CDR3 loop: CASSPPTGMHQPQHF. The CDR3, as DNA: TGTGCCAGCAGTCCGCCGACTGGAATGCATCAGCCCCAGCATTTT.

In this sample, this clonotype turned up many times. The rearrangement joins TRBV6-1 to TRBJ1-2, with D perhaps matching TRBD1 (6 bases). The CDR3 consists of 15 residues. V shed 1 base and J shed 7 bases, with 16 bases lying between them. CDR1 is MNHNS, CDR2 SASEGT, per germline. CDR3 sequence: CASSEGQVGSAGYTF. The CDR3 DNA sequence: TGTGCCAGCAGTGAAGGACAGGTGGGCTCTGCTGGCTACACCTTC.

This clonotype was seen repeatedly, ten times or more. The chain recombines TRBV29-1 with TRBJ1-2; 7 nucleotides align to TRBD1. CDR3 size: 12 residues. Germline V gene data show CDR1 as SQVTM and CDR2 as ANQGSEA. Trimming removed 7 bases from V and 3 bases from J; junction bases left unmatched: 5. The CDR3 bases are TGCAGCGGGGGGACAGACGACTATGGCTACACCTTC. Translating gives CSGGTDDYGYTF.

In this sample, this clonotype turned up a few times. The chain's CDR3 is CASSPSVGGGGKNYEQYF. CDR3 sequence (DNA): TGTGCCAGCAGTCCCTCCGTGGGCGGCGGGGGGAAGAATTACGAGCAGTACTTC. The V and J genes are TRBV12-3 or TRBV12-4 and TRBJ2-7; 8 bases are shared with TRBD2. This CDR3 spans 18 amino acids. The V gene end was trimmed by 5 bases and the J gene end by 4 bases; junction bases not matched to a gene: 19.

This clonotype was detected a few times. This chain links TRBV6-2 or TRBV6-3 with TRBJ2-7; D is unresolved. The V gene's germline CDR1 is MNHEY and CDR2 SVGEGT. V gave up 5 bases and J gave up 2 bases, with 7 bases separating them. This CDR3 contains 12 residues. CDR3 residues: CASSTVPYEQYF. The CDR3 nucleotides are TGTGCCAGCAGTACAGTTCCCTACGAGCAGTACTTC.

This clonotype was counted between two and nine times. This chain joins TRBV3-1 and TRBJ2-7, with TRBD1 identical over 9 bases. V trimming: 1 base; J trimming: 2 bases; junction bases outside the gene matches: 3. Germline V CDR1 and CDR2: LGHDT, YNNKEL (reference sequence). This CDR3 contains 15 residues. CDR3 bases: TGTGCCAGCAGCCAAGTTGGGACAGGGACCTACGAGCAGTACTTC. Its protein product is CASSQVGTGTYEQYF.

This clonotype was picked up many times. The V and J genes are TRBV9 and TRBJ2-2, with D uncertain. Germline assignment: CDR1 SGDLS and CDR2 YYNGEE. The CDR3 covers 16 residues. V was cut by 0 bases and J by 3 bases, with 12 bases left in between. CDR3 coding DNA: TGTGCCAGCAGCGTAGTGGCTGAATCGGACACCGGGGAGCTGTTTTTT. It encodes CASSVVAESDTGELFF.

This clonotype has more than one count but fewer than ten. The CDR3 DNA reads as TGTGCCAGCTCACTCCCCTCCTTTGATGCGGGGAACTATGGCTACACCTTC. Protein: CASSLPSFDAGNYGYTF. This rearrangement joins TRBV18 to TRBJ1-2; D gene ambiguous. The germline V gene has CDR1 KGHSH and CDR2 LQKENI. The germline V and J ends were trimmed by 4 bases and 2 bases, with 20 bases remaining between them. This CDR3 is 17 amino acids long.

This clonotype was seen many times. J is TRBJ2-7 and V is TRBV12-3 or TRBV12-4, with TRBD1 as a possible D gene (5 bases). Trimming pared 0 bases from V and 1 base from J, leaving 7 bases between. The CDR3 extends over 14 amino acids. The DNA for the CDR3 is TGTGCCAGCAGTTTAGCGGGGCCTTCCTACGAGCAGTACTTC. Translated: CASSLAGPSYEQYF.

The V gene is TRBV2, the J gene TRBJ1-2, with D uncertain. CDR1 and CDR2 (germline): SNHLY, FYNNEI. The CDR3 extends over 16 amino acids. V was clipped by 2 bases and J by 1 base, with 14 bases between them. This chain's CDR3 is CASSEWWADINYGYTF. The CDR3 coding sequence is TGTGCCAGCAGTGAATGGTGGGCCGATATTAACTATGGCTACACCTTC.

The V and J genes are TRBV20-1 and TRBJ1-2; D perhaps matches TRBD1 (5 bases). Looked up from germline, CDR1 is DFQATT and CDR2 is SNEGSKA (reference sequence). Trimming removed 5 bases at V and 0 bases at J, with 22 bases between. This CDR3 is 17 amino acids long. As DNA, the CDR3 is TGCAGTGCTCCCGTTCCCCAGAAGGGGCGGTCTAACTATGGCTACACCTTC. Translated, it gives CSAPVPQKGRSNYGYTF.

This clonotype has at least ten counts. CDR3 DNA: TGTGCCAGCAGCGCCATACAGGGAGTGGGCACTGAAGCTTTCTTT. Amino acids: CASSAIQGVGTEAFF. The chain uses TRBV11-2 and TRBJ1-1; tentative D call: TRBD1 (6 bases). The CDR3 has 15 residues. Trimming left V 5 bases short and J 4 bases short, with 17 bases between. Germline CDR1 SGHAT, CDR2 FQNNGV. The variable domain in full, with the rest retrieved from reference TRBV11-2 and TRBJ1-1, is EAGVAQSPRYKIIEKRQSVAFWCNPISGHATLYWYQQILGQGPKLLIQFQNNGVVDDSQLPKDRFSAERLKGVDSTLKIQPAKLEDSAVYLCASSAIQGVGTEAFFGQGTRLTVV.

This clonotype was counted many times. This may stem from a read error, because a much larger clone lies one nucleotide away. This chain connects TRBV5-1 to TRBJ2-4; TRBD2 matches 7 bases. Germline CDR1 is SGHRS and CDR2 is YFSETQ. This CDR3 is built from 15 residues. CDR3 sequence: CASSLGQGLLNIKYF. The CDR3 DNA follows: TGCGCCAGCAGCTTGGGGCAGGGACTATTGAACATTAAGTACTTC.

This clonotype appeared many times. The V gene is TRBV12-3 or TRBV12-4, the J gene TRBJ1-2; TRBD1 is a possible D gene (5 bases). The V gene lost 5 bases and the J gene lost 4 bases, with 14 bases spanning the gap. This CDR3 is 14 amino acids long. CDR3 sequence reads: CASSPTERFYGYTF. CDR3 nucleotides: TGTGCCAGCAGTCCGACAGAACGGTTCTATGGCTACACCTTC.